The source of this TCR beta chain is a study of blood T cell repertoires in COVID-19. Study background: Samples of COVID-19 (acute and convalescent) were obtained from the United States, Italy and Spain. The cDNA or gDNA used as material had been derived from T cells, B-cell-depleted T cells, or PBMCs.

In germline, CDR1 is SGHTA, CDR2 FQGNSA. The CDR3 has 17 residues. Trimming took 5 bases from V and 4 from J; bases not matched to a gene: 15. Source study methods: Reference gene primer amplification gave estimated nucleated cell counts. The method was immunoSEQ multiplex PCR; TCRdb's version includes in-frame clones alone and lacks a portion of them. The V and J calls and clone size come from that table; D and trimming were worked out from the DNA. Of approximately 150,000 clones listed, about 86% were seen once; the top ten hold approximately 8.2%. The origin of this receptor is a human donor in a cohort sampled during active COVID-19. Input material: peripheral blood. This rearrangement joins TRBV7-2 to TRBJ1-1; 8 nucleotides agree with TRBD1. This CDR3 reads CASSPRAAGGFVTEAFF. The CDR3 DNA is TGTGCCAGCAGCCCCAGGGCAGCAGGGGGCTTTGTCACTGAAGCTTTCTTT.